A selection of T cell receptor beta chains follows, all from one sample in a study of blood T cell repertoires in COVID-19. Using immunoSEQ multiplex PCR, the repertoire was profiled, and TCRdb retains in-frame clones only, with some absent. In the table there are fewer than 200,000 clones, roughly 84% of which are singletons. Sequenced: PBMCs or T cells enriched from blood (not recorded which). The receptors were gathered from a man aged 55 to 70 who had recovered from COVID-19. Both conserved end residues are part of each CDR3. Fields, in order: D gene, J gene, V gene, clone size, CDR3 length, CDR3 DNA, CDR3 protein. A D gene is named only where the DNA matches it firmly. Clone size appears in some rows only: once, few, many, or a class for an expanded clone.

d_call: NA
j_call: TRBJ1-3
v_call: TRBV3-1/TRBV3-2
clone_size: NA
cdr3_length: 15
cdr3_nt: TGTGCCAGCAGCCAAGATGACAGCTCTGGAAACACCATATATTTT
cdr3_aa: CASSQDDSSGNTIYF

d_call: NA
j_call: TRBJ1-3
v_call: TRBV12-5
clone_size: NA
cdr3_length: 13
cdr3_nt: TGTGCTAGTGGTCAGGGAGGCGGAAACACCATATATTTT
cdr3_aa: CASGQGGGNTIYF

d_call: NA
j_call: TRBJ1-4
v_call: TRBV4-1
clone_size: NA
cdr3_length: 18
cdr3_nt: TGCGCCAGCAGCCACATTACAGGGTTCCTCTCAACTAATGAAAAACTGTTTTTT
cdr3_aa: CASSHITGFLSTNEKLFF

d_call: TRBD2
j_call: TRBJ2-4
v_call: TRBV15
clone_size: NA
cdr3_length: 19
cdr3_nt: TGTGCCACCAGCAGAGAAGCCCTAGCGGGGGGTATCGGCAAAAACATTCAGTACTTC
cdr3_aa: CATSREALAGGIGKNIQYF

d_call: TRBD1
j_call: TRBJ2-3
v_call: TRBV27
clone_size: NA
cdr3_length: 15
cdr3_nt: TGTGCCAGCACCCCGAGGTGGACAGGTAGTGATACGCAGTATTTT
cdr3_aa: CASTPRWTGSDTQYF

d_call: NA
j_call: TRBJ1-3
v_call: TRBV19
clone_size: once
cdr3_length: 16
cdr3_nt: TGTGCCAGTAGTATCCGAGGAGGCCGCTCTGGAAACACCATATATTTT
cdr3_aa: CASSIRGGRSGNTIYF

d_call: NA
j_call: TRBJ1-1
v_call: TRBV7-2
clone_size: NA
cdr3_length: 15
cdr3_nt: TGTGCCAGCAGCATCAGGACTAGGATGAACACTGAAGCTTTCTTT
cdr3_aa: CASSIRTRMNTEAFF

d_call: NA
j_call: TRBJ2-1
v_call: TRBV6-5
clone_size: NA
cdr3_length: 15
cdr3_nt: TGTGCCAGCAGGTACATAGCGGTGGGGTACCGAGAGCAGTTCTTC
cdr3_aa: CASRYIAVGYREQFF

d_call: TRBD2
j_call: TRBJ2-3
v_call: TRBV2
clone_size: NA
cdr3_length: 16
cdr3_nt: TGTGCCAGTAACTTCCTAGCGGGGGTGAGCACAGATACGCAGTATTTT
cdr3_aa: CASNFLAGVSTDTQYF

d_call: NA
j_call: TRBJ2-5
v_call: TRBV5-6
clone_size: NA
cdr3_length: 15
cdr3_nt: TGTGCCAGCAGCCCTAGGGGGGGAGTCCAAGAGACCCAGTACTTC
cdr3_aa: CASSPRGGVQETQYF

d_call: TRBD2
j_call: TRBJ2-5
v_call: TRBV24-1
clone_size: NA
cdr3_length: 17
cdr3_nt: TGTGCCACCAGCCCTATAAGCGGGGGGCCTACCCAAGAGACCCAGTACTTC
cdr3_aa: CATSPISGGPTQETQYF

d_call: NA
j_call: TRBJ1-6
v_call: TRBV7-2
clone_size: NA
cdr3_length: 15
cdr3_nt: TGTGCCAGCAGCTCATCTAGCTCCTATAATTCACCCCTCCACTTT
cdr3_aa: CASSSSSSYNSPLHF

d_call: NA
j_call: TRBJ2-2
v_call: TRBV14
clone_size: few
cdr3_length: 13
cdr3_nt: TGTGCCAGCAGACTAAAGGGGGCCGGGGAGCTGTTTTTT
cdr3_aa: CASRLKGAGELFF

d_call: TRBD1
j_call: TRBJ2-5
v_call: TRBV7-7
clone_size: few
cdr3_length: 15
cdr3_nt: TGTGCTAGCAGCTTGGCCGGGACAGGGACAGAGACCCAGTACTTC
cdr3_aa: CASSLAGTGTETQYF

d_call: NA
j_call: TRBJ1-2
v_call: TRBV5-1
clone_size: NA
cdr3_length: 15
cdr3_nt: TGCGCCAGCAGCTTGGCCTTGAGTGGGGAGTCTGGCTACACCTTC
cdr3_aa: CASSLALSGESGYTF

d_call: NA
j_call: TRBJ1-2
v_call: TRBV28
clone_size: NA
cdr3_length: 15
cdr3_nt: TGTGCCAGCAGTGACTCTTTCTCAAGTAACTATGGCTACACCTTC
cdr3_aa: CASSDSFSSNYGYTF

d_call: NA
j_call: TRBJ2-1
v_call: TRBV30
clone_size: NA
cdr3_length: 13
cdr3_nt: TGTGCCTGCCGCGTAGTTTCCTACAATGAGCAGTTCTTC
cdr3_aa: CACRVVSYNEQFF

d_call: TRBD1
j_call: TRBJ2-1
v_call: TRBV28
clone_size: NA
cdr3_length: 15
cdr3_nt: TGTGCCAGCAGTTGGCCGGGACAGGGGTCGAATGAGCAGTTCTTC
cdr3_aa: CASSWPGQGSNEQFF

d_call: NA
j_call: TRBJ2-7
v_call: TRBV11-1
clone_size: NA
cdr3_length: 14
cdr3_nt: TGTGCCAGCAGCTTAAGGGGCCGGACCTACGAGCAGTACTTC
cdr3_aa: CASSLRGRTYEQYF

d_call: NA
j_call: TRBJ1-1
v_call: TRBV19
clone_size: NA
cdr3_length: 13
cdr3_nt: TGTGCCAGTAGTATAACAGTGAACACTGAAGCTTTCTTT
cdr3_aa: CASSITVNTEAFF

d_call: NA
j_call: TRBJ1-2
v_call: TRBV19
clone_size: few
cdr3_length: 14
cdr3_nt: TGTGCCAGTAGTATCACCAGGGCCGACTATGGCTACACCTTC
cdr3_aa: CASSITRADYGYTF

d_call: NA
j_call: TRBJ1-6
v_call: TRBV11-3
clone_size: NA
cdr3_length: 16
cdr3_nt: TGTGCCAGCAGCTTAGAACCCGGGGAACCAAATTCACCCCTCCACTTT
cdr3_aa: CASSLEPGEPNSPLHF

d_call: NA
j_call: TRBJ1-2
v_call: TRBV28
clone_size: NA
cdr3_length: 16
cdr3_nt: TGTGCCAGCAACACCCTGGGCCCTTACGGGGGCTATGGCTACACCTTC
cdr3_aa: CASNTLGPYGGYGYTF

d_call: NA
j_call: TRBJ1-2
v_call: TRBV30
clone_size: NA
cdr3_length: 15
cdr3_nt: TGTGCCTGGAGTGTACGACGGGGGGGTAACTATGGCTACACCTTC
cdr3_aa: CAWSVRRGGNYGYTF

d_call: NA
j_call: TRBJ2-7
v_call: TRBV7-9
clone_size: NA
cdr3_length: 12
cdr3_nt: TGTGCCAGCAGCTCCTCCGGCTACGAGCAGTACTTC
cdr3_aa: CASSSSGYEQYF

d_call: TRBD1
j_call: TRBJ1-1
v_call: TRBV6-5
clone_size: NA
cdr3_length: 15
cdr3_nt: TGTGCCAGCATTCGAGAAATACAGGGGTTTACTGAAGCTTTCTTT
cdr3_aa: CASIREIQGFTEAFF

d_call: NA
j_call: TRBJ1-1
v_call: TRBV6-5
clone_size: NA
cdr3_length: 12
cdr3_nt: TGTGCCAGCAGGCAAGAGGGAACTGAAGCTTTCTTT
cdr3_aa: CASRQEGTEAFF

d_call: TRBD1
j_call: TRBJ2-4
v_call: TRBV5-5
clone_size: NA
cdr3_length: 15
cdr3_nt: TGTGCCAGCAGCTGGACAGGGGGCGCAAAAAACATTCAGTACTTC
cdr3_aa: CASSWTGGAKNIQYF

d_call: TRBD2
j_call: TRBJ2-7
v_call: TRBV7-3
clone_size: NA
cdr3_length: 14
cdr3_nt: TGTGCCAGCAGCTTAGGAGCGGGAGAGGGCGAGCAGTACTTC
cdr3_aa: CASSLGAGEGEQYF

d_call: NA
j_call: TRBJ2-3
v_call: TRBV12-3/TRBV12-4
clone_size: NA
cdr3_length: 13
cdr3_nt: TGTGCCAGCAGTGGGGGGAGCACAGATACGCAGTATTTT
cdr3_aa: CASSGGSTDTQYF

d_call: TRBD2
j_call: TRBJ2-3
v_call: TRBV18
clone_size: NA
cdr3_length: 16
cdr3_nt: TGTGCCAGCTCACCTCTGGCGGGGGGGCTCACAGATACGCAGTATTTT
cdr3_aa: CASSPLAGGLTDTQYF

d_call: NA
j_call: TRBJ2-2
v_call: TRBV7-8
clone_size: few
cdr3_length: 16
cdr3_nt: TGTGCCAGCAGCTTAGCCGGCGAGCCGGGCACCGGGGAGCTGTTTTTT
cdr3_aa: CASSLAGEPGTGELFF

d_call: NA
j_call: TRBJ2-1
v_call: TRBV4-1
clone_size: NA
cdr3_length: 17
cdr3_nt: TGCGCCAGCAGCCAGACCAGTAACAGGGTTCCCTACAATGAGCAGTTCTTC
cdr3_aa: CASSQTSNRVPYNEQFF

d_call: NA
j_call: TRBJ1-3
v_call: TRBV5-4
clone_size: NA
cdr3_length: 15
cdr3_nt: TGTGCCAGCAGCTTGGCCGGGGGGGCTGGAAACACCATATATTTT
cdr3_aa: CASSLAGGAGNTIYF

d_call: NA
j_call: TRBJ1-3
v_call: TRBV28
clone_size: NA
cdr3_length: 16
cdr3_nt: TGTGCCAGCACCTACCCCGGGGGACGCTCTGGAAACACCATATATTTT
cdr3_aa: CASTYPGGRSGNTIYF

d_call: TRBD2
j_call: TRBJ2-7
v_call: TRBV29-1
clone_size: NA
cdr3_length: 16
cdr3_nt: TGCAGCGCCCTGGCCGTGGATAGCGGGTTTAGCCACGAGCAGTACTTC
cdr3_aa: CSALAVDSGFSHEQYF

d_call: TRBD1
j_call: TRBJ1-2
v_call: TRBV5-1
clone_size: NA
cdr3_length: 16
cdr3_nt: TGCGCCAGCAGCTTGGGGCTGGGACAGGGCAACTATGGCTACACCTTC
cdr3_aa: CASSLGLGQGNYGYTF

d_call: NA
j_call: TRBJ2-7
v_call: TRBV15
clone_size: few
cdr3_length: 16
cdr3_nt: TGTGCCACCAGCAGGGCCTCAAGGACAAGCTCCTACGAGCAGTACTTC
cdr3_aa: CATSRASRTSSYEQYF

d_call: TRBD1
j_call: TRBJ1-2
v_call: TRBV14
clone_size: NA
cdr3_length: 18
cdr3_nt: TGTGCCAGCAGCCAAAATATCCGGGACAGGGAAACTAACTATGGCTACACCTTC
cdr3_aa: CASSQNIRDRETNYGYTF

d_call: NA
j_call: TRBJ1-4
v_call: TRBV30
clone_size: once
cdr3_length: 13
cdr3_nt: TGTGCCTGGAGTTACCGGTTTAATGAAAAACTGTTTTTT
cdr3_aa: CAWSYRFNEKLFF

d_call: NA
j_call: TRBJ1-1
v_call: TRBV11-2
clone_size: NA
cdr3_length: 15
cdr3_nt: TGTGCCAGCAGCTTAGCTTGGGGCCAGAACACTGAAGCTTTCTTT
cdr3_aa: CASSLAWGQNTEAFF

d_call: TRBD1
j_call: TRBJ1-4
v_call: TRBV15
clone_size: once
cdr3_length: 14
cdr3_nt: TGTGCCACCACCCCGGGACAGGGCAATGAAAAACTGTTTTTT
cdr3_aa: CATTPGQGNEKLFF

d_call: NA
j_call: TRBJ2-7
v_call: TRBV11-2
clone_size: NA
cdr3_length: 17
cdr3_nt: TGTGCCAGCAGCTTAGATAGTATGGGGCAAATTGTCTACGAGCAGTACTTC
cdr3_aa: CASSLDSMGQIVYEQYF

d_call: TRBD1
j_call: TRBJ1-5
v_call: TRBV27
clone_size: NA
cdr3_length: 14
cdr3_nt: TGTGCCAGCAGATCGGGGACAGGTCATCAGCCCCAGCATTTT
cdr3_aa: CASRSGTGHQPQHF

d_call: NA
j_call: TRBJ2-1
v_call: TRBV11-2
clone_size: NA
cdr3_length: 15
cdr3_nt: TGTGCCAGCAGCTTAGAAGGTCTAGTAGTCAATGAGCAGTTCTTC
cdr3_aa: CASSLEGLVVNEQFF

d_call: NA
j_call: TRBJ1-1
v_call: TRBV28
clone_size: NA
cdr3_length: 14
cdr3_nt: TGTGCCAGCAGTCCACCTCGCGTTAACACTGAAGCTTTCTTT
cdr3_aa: CASSPPRVNTEAFF

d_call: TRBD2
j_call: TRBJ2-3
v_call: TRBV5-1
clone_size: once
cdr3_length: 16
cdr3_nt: TGCGCCAGCAGCTTGGTCCTAGCGGTAAGGGCAGATACGCAGTATTTT
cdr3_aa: CASSLVLAVRADTQYF

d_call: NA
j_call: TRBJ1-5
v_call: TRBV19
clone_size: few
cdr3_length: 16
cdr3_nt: TGTGCCACCAAAACAGGGCCTGGGGCTAGCAATCAGCCCCAGCATTTT
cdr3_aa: CATKTGPGASNQPQHF

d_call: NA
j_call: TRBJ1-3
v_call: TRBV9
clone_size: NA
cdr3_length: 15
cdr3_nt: TGTGCCAGCACTATCGGTTCTCCATCTGGAAACACCATATATTTT
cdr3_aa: CASTIGSPSGNTIYF

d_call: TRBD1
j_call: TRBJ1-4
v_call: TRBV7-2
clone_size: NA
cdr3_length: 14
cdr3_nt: TGTGCCAGCAGCTTAGGGGACAGGGGGCCAAAACTGTTTTTT
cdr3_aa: CASSLGDRGPKLFF

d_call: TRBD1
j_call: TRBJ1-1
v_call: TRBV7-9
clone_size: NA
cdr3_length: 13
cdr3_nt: TGTGCCAGCAGTCGGGGACAGGGGGAATTGGCTTTCTTT
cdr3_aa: CASSRGQGELAFF